These T cell receptor beta chains were read from a single sample in a study of human T cells and chemical hapten exposure. Each CDR3 protein is one row after TCRdb ran MiXCR on the RACE reads. Of roughly 100,000 distinct CDR3 sequences listed, 9.6% are singletons. The sequencing here drew on whole blood, taken in connection with sensitization to the hapten diphenylcyclopropenone (DPC). These receptors all stem from a woman in her thirties or forties with alopecia areata. Some clones in this sample may be carry-over from other donors' samples. CDR3s include the opening cysteine and the closing phenylalanine or tryptophan. The D gene is left open where the match is weak. Size tells how often a clone was seen (once, few, many) or the class of an expanded clone, and some rows leave it out.

>TRBJ2-3|TRBV20-1|many|TRBD2
TGCAGTGCTAGAGCTCTGCTAGCGGGGATCTCGGATACGCAGTATTTT
CSARALLAGISDTQYF
>TRBJ1-2|TRBV4-1|NA|TRBD1
TGCGCCAGCAGCCAAGAGACAGGGACCCGCTTTGGCTACACCTTC
CASSQETGTRFGYTF
>TRBJ1-6|TRBV7-2|few|TRBD1
TGTGCCAGCAGCTTGTTCGGGACAGGGGAAAATTCACCCCTCCACTTT
CASSLFGTGENSPLHF
>TRBJ1-5|TRBV28|NA|NA
TGTGCCAGCCGGCCGGGCAGTAGCAATCAGCCCCAGCATTTT
CASRPGSSNQPQHF
>TRBJ2-7|TRBV28|few|NA
TGTGCCAGCAGGGGTTACAGGGAGGCCTACGAGCAGTACTTC
CASRGYREAYEQYF
>TRBJ1-2|TRBV29-1|many|NA
TGCAGCGTTGAAGATCGCCCGGGGGGCTATGGCTACACCTTC
CSVEDRPGGYGYTF
>TRBJ2-2|TRBV6-2/TRBV6-3|NA|NA
TGTGCCAGCATCCCCGCCCAGGGAGGGGGTACCGGGGAGCTGTTTTTT
CASIPAQGGGTGELFF
>TRBJ2-1|TRBV6-5|many|NA
TGTGCCAGCAGCCAGGACGGGAGCTCCTACAATGAGCAGTTCTTC
CASSQDGSSYNEQFF
>TRBJ2-5|TRBV2|NA|NA
TGTGCCAGTAAGACGGGGACCCAGTACTTC
CASKTGTQYF
>TRBJ2-7|TRBV11-2|many|NA
TGTGCCAGCAGCTTAATTCGCCGGTCCTACGAGCAGTACTTC
CASSLIRRSYEQYF
>TRBJ1-2|TRBV4-2|NA|NA
TGTGCCAGCAGCCAAGATAGGCTTCGGGGTGGCTACACCTTC
CASSQDRLRGGYTF
>TRBJ1-2|TRBV28|many|NA
TGTGCCAGCAGTTCCCCGGGAGGGGAATCTGACTATGGCTACACCTTC
CASSSPGGESDYGYTF
>TRBJ1-2|TRBV19|many|NA
TGTGCCAGTAGTTCAAGACAGTCCCTTAACTATGGCTACACCTTC
CASSSRQSLNYGYTF
>TRBJ1-5|TRBV24-1|many|NA
TGTGCCACCAGTGATTTTTGGCCGGAGGATCAGCCCCAGCATTTT
CATSDFWPEDQPQHF
>TRBJ2-3|TRBV7-2|many|NA
TGTGCCAGCAGTAAGAGACAAACCACAGATACGCAGTATTTT
CASSKRQTTDTQYF
>TRBJ1-1|TRBV3-1|many|NA
TGTGCCAGCAGCCAAGATGGCGGAATGTGGGGCACTGAAGCTTTCTTT
CASSQDGGMWGTEAFF
>TRBJ2-1|TRBV7-2|many|NA
TGTGCCAGCACCCAGAGGGGGTTGTTCCGTGAGCAGTTCTTC
CASTQRGLFREQFF
>TRBJ2-2|TRBV7-2|many|TRBD2
TGTGCCAGCAGCTCCTCCGAGCGGGGCACCGGGGAGCTGTTTTTT
CASSSSERGTGELFF
>TRBJ1-1|TRBV28|NA|NA
TGTGCCAGCACCCCCCAAAGGGGTAGTGGGAACACTGAAGCTTTCTTT
CASTPQRGSGNTEAFF
>TRBJ1-4|TRBV30|few|NA
TGTGCCTGGAGTTCAGGGTACAATGAAAAACTGTTTTTT
CAWSSGYNEKLFF
>TRBJ1-1|TRBV5-5|many|NA
TGTGCCAGCAGCTTGGCAACCAACATGAACACTGAAGCTTTCTTT
CASSLATNMNTEAFF
>TRBJ2-2|TRBV6-2/TRBV6-3|many|TRBD2
TGTGCCAGCAAAAGAGGGGGACTAGCGGGGACCGGGGAGCTGTTTTTT
CASKRGGLAGTGELFF
>TRBJ1-1|TRBV9|many|NA
TGTGCCAGCAGCGTAAGCGCAGCCCCAACGGCAGCTTTCTTT
CASSVSAAPTAAFF
>TRBJ1-6|TRBV5-1|NA|NA
TGCGCCAGCAGACCCCCCGGAATTAATTCACCCCTCCACTTT
CASRPPGINSPLHF
>TRBJ1-1|TRBV4-1|many|NA
TGCGCCAGCAGCCAGTATATGGGGCGGGATACTGAAGCTTTCTTT
CASSQYMGRDTEAFF
>TRBJ2-7|TRBV27|NA|NA
TGTGCCAGCAGTTACATAAGCCAGACCCCTTCCTACGAGCAGTACTTC
CASSYISQTPSYEQYF
>TRBJ2-1|TRBV4-2|many|TRBD2
TGTGCCAGCAGCCAAGCGATAGCGGGGGACCGTAATGAGTGGCAGTTCTTC
CASSQAIAGDRNEWQFF
>TRBJ2-2|TRBV9|NA|NA
TGTGCCAGCAGCGTGGTTATGGGCACCGGGGAGCTGTTTTTT
CASSVVMGTGELFF
>TRBJ2-6|TRBV30|many|NA
TGTGCCTGGGAACCGGGGCCTGCTACTGGGGCCAACGTCCTGACTTTC
CAWEPGPATGANVLTF
>TRBJ2-2|TRBV7-6|NA|NA
TGTGCCAGCAGCTTAGCGTCAGGGACGAACACCGGGGAGCTGTTTTTT
CASSLASGTNTGELFF
>TRBJ2-6|TRBV6-2/TRBV6-3|few|TRBD1
TGTGCCAGCAGTTACAGATCGCGGGACAGGGGTTATTCTGGGGCCAACGTCCTGACTTTC
CASSYRSRDRGYSGANVLTF
>TRBJ1-1|TRBV3-1|many|NA
TGTGCCAGCAGCGCTTATGAAAACCGAGGGACTGAAGCTTTCTTT
CASSAYENRGTEAFF
>TRBJ1-2|TRBV6-6|NA|NA
TGTGCCAGCAGTTACTTTCCAGGGCACTATGGCTACACCTTC
CASSYFPGHYGYTF
>TRBJ1-6|TRBV6-5|few|NA
TGTGCCAGCAGTTACTTGCAGGGTATTGTTTCACCCCTCCACTTT
CASSYLQGIVSPLHF
>TRBJ2-1|TRBV6-2/TRBV6-3|many|TRBD2
TGTGCCGGACGGACTAGCTCCTACAATGAGCAGTTCTTC
CAGRTSSYNEQFF
>TRBJ2-3|TRBV20-1|many|NA
TGCAGTGCTACCGGGACATGGCGCACAGATACGCAGTATTTT
CSATGTWRTDTQYF
>TRBJ2-1|TRBV4-3|NA|TRBD2
TGCGCCAGCAGCCAGGCTCTAGCGGGGGGCCGACGCAATGAGCAGTTCTTC
CASSQALAGGRRNEQFF
>TRBJ1-2|TRBV29-1|many|NA
TGCAGCGTTGAAGTCGGGCCAGGTCTCTATGGCTACACCTTC
CSVEVGPGLYGYTF
>TRBJ1-1|TRBV13|once|NA
TGTGCCAGCAGCTTACGGGGGATCAACACTGAAGCTTCCTTT
CASSLRGINTEASF
>TRBJ2-3|TRBV7-9|many|TRBD2
TGTGCCAGCAGCCCCCGGCGGGGGTTGGCAGATACGCAGTATTTT
CASSPRRGLADTQYF
>TRBJ1-4|TRBV20-1|NA|NA
TGCAGTGCTAGAGGCTCGGACAGCAGGAATGAAAAACTGTTTTTT
CSARGSDSRNEKLFF
>TRBJ2-1|TRBV28|many|NA
TGTGCCAGCTTACAACAGGGCCCCAATGAGCAGTTCTTC
CASLQQGPNEQFF
>TRBJ1-5|TRBV2|many|NA
TGTGCCAGCAGTGAAGGGCCCAGTCAGCCCCAGCATTTT
CASSEGPSQPQHF
>TRBJ2-3|TRBV28|NA|TRBD1
TGTGCCAGCAGTTCCGGGACAGCTAGCACAGATACGCAGTATTTT
CASSSGTASTDTQYF
>TRBJ1-5|TRBV19|few|TRBD1
TGTGCCAGTAGTACCGGACAGGGGAAAACTCAGCCCCAGCATTTT
CASSTGQGKTQPQHF
>TRBJ2-1|TRBV11-2|NA|TRBD2
TGTGCCAGCAGCTTAGAGGGGGGGGCCTACAATGAGCAGTTCTTC
CASSLEGGAYNEQFF
>TRBJ1-2|TRBV7-9|NA|TRBD1
TGTGCCAGCAGCCTTCAACAGGGGAGCTATGGCTACACCTTC
CASSLQQGSYGYTF